The present entry profiles one TCR beta chain with its context. This CDR3 spans 16 amino acids. V lost 4 bases, J lost 6 bases, and 15 bases stayed unmatched. Germline V gene lookup returns CDR1 SGDLS and CDR2 YYNGEE. This sample is drawn from a study of blood T cell repertoires in COVID-19. Seattle cases were enrolled at active infection and followed longitudinally. Source study methods: Estimation of nucleated cell counts was performed using reference gene primer amplification. Some clones are missing from TCRdb's copy, which holds only in-frame ones; the method was immunoSEQ multiplex PCR. V, J and clone size reflect that table, while D and trimming were determined from the DNA. Here the sample spans approximately 190,000 clones, 82% being singletons.

What was sequenced was peripheral blood. The sequence came from a woman in her fifties or sixties with COVID-19, enrolled during active disease. The chain uses TRBV9 and TRBJ2-5; 7 bases match TRBD2. The CDR3 sequence: CASSPDSGSIAKTQYF. CDR3 DNA: TGTGCCAGCAGCCCAGATAGCGGGTCGATAGCTAAGACCCAGTACTTC.